The 24 T cell receptor beta chains below were found in one sample sequenced in a study of technical replicates of blood from a handful of donors. Data came from immunoSEQ multiplex PCR; TCRdb stores just in-frame clones and leaves some out. The sample has approximately 82,000 clones, around nine tenths seen once. Specimen: T cells isolated from PBMCs. Every receptor here comes from a human donor in good health.

This clone was detected once. The chain joins TRBV5-8 to TRBJ1-1; D remains unclear. CDR1 and CDR2 from the germline V gene are SGHTS and YDEGEE. CDR3 length equals 10 residues. V dropped 5 bases and J dropped 10 bases, with 9 bases sitting between them. DNA for the CDR3: TGTGCCAGCAGGCTGGGCCGAGCTTTCTTT. This gives the protein CASRLGRAFF.

This chain links TRBV27 with TRBJ2-2; D perhaps matches TRBD2 (5 bases). Between the trimmed V and J ends, which lost 5 bases and 0 bases, there was a span of 7 bases. CDR1 is MNHEY and CDR2 is SMNVEV in the germline V gene (reference sequence). The CDR3 sequence is 14 residues long. The CDR3 bases are TGTGCCAGCAGTCCCGGGGCGAACACCGGGGAGCTGTTTTTT. Its translation is CASSPGANTGELFF.

CDR3 nucleotides: TGCGCCAGCAGGGAACAGGGTGGGGGCTTCAATGAGCAGTTCTTC. Its translation: CASREQGGGFNEQFF. J is TRBJ2-1 and V is TRBV10-2; a possible D gene is TRBD1 (6 bases). The CDR3 runs 15 residues. The V end was cut by 6 bases, the J end by 6 bases, with 18 bases between. Germline V gene sequence: CDR1 WSHSY, CDR2 SAAADI.

The genes are TRBV4-1 and TRBJ1-4; maybe TRBD1 (5 bases). The CDR3 is 18 amino acids. Germline V gene sequence: CDR1 MGHRA, CDR2 YSYEKL. The V end lost 2 bases, the J end lost 3 bases, and 19 bases lay between the germline ends. CDR3 protein: CASSQRNLLDNANEKLFF. The CDR3 region has the DNA TGCGCCAGCAGCCAACGAAACTTATTGGACAATGCTAATGAAAAACTGTTTTTT.

The chain carries TRBV6-5 and TRBJ2-1, with TRBD2 identical over 7 bases. Germline loops: CDR1 MNHEY, CDR2 SVGAGI. The CDR3 has 14 residues. V shed 4 bases and J 5 bases; nucleotides not matched to a gene: 5. The CDR3 DNA reads TGTGCCAGCAGTTCCGGACTAGGCAACAATGAGCAGTTCTTC. Its protein is CASSSGLGNNEQFF.

The chain has TRBV6-5 and TRBJ1-2, with D hard to call. V lost 2 bases and J lost 0, with 10 bases in between. CDR3 length: 15 residues. Per the germline V gene, CDR1 is MNHEY and CDR2 is SVGAGI. CDR3: CASSYGPYSNYGYTF. The CDR3 region has the DNA TGTGCCAGCAGTTACGGGCCTTACTCTAACTATGGCTACACCTTC.

The chain has TRBV6-1 and TRBJ1-2; D is perhaps TRBD1 (6 bases). The CDR3 has 13 residues. Germline assignment: CDR1 MNHNS and CDR2 SASEGT. Trimming took 7 bases from V and 7 from J, leaving 16 bases between them. DNA of the CDR3: TGTGCCAGCATTCCCGGACAGACAGGTGGCTACACCTTC. Translated: CASIPGQTGGYTF.

The chain joins TRBV27 to TRBJ2-7; 8 bases agree with TRBD2. Per the germline V gene, CDR1 is MNHEY and CDR2 is SMNVEV (reference sequence). V lost 11 bases, J lost 0 bases, and 3 bases stayed unmatched. The length of the CDR3 is 12 residues. CDR3 sequence reads: CAAGTSSYEQYF. DNA for the CDR3: TGTGCCGCCGGGACTAGCTCCTACGAGCAGTACTTC.

V gene TRBV12-5 combines with J gene TRBJ2-7; 9 nucleotides agree with TRBD2. The germline V gene has CDR1 LGHNT and CDR2 FRNRAP. Trimming cost V 0 bases and J 5 bases; bases outside gene matches: 14. This CDR3 has 18 amino acids. The CDR3 nucleotides are TGTGCTAGTGGTTTGGTACAAGTCAGCGGGGGGTCCGATAACGAGCAGTACTTC. Encoded protein: CASGLVQVSGGSDNEQYF. The full variable domain, in which reference TRBV12-5 and TRBJ2-7 provide the parts outside the CDR3, is DARVTQTPRHKVTEMGQEVTMRCQPILGHNTVFWYRQTMMQGLELLAYFRNRAPLDDSGMPKDRFSAEMPDATLATLKIQPSEPRDSAVYFCASGLVQVSGGSDNEQYFGPGTRLTVT.

The chain links TRBV7-8 to TRBJ2-5; D is uncertain. CDR1 SGHVS and CDR2 FQNEAQ come from the germline V gene. Trimming took off 6 bases at V and 1 base at J, with 12 bases between the two ends. The CDR3 runs 14 residues. In DNA, the CDR3 is TGTGCCAGCAGAGCTCATCCGGGCCAAGAGACCCAGTACTTC. It codes for CASRAHPGQETQYF.

The chain employs TRBV7-2 and TRBJ2-7; 10 bases line up with TRBD2. This CDR3 has 15 amino acids. From germline, CDR1 is SGHTA and CDR2 FQGNSA. Germline trimming cut 6 bases from V and 3 bases from J; bases unmatched to any gene: 8. CDR3 coding DNA: TGTGCCAGCAGTTTGAGCGGGAGGGCCTACTACGAGCAGTACTTC. Its protein product is CASSLSGRAYYEQYF.

The rearrangement links TRBV7-8 to TRBJ2-7, with a possible D match to TRBD1 (6 bases). This CDR3 region has 16 residues. Looked up from germline, CDR1 is SGHVS and CDR2 is FQNEAQ. Trimming shortened V by 5 bases and J by 4 bases, and 21 bases separated the two germline ends. This CDR3 reads CASSISQTGTNYEQYF. In DNA, the CDR3 is TGTGCCAGCAGCATAAGTCAAACCGGGACAAATTACGAGCAGTACTTC.

The J gene is TRBJ1-4, the V gene TRBV11-3, with D unresolved. V lost 3 bases to trimming and J lost 8 bases, with 16 bases between them. Germline assignment: CDR1 SGHNT and CDR2 YENEEA. The CDR3 runs to 15 residues. CDR3 in DNA: TGTGCCAGCAGCTTGAGGACTTTAAAAAGGGAAAAACTGTTTTTT. Its translation: CASSLRTLKREKLFF.

The gene calls are TRBV11-2 and TRBJ2-1; 11 bases fit TRBD2. The CDR3 has 15 amino acids. V lost 5 bases and J lost 5; bases outside the gene matches: 5. The V gene's germline CDR1 is SGHAT and CDR2 FQNNGV. Written as DNA, the CDR3 is TGTGCCAGCAGCCAGGGACTAGCGGAGAACAATGAGCAGTTCTTC. It specifies CASSQGLAENNEQFF.

The chain joins TRBV25-1 to TRBJ2-2, with 7 bases that match TRBD1. V dropped 9 bases and J dropped 0; count of bases not matched to a gene: 13. The germline V gene has CDR1 MGHDK and CDR2 SYGVNS. The length of the CDR3 is 17 residues. CDR3 in amino acids: CASTGTAEFANTGELFF. The CDR3, as DNA: TGTGCCAGTACCGGGACAGCAGAATTCGCGAACACCGGGGAGCTGTTTTTT.

This sequence joins TRBV5-1 and TRBJ1-6, with TRBD1 as a possible D gene (5 bases). CDR1 is SGHRS, CDR2 YFSETQ, per germline. The CDR3 runs to 16 residues. The V and J ends lost 4 bases and 7 bases respectively, with 18 bases between them. CDR3 coding DNA: TGCGCCAGCAGCACTTCAGGGTCCACTTTCAATTCACCCCTCCACTTT. Translated, it gives CASSTSGSTFNSPLHF.

The chain recombines TRBV23-1 with TRBJ2-7; D unclear. TRBV23-1 is classed as an ORF, of uncertain function. CDR3 length: 16 residues. Trimming removed 8 bases at V and 2 bases at J, with 22 bases between. CDR3 residues: CASPQVLADSTYEQYF. The CDR3 nucleotides are TGCGCCAGCCCTCAAGTCCTGGCAGACTCCACCTACGAGCAGTACTTC.

The rearrangement uses TRBV19 and TRBJ1-2; TRBD1 agrees at 8 bases. The V and J ends lost 5 bases and 1 base, in that order; junction bases with no gene match: 9. The germline CDR1 and CDR2 sequences are LNHDA and SQIVND (reference sequence). CDR3 length: 16 amino acids. CDR3 loop: CASSSTAGGYNYGYTF. The CDR3 DNA follows: TGTGCCAGTAGTTCAACCGCAGGGGGCTATAACTATGGCTACACCTTC.

The J gene is TRBJ2-6, the V gene TRBV29-1; maybe TRBD2 (5 bases). This CDR3 comprises 15 residues. Germline V gene lookup returns CDR1 SQVTM and CDR2 ANQGSEA. V shed 7 bases and J shed 0 bases, with 13 bases lying between them. In nucleotides, the CDR3 is TGCAGCGAATCGGGGTCGAGCTCTGGGGCCAACGTCCTGACTTTC. Its protein is CSESGSSSGANVLTF.

This clone has just a few counts. The chain joins TRBV19 to TRBJ1-1, with 8 bases aligning to TRBD1. Per the germline V gene, CDR1 is LNHDA and CDR2 is SQIVND (reference sequence). V trimming: 5 bases; J trimming: 7 bases; junction bases outside the gene matches: 6. This CDR3 spans 13 amino acids. This chain's CDR3 is CASSADRGGEAFF. DNA of the CDR3: TGTGCCAGTAGTGCTGACAGGGGAGGTGAAGCTTTCTTT.

The chain uses TRBV7-8 and TRBJ1-1; no firm D call. The CDR3 has 14 residues. The V gene's germline CDR1 is SGHVS and CDR2 FQNEAQ. V was clipped by 6 bases and J by 0 bases, with 11 bases between them. As DNA, the CDR3 is TGTGCCAGCAGTTCAGGACTGATGAACACTGAAGCTTTCTTT. This gives the protein CASSSGLMNTEAFF.

The rearrangement uses TRBV19 and TRBJ2-1; TRBD2 matches at 9 bases. This CDR3 region has 17 residues. From germline, CDR1 is LNHDA and CDR2 SQIVND (reference sequence). J gave up 4 bases and V 2 bases, and 9 bases lay outside the gene matches. The CDR3 reads CASSIFGLAGGYNEQFF. The CDR3 DNA reads as TGTGCCAGTAGTATATTCGGGCTGGCGGGGGGGTACAATGAGCAGTTCTTC.

CDR3 sequence reads: CASSREAGRKNEQYF. The CDR3 DNA sequence: TGTGCCAGCAGCCGCGAGGCAGGGCGCAAGAACGAGCAGTACTTC. This sequence joins TRBV5-6 and TRBJ2-7; D perhaps matches TRBD1 (5 bases). V gave up 4 bases and J gave up 5 bases, with 19 bases separating them. The CDR3 length is 15 residues. Germline CDR1 SGHDT, CDR2 YYEEEE.

This rearrangement joins TRBV14 to TRBJ2-2; TRBD2 is a possible D gene (7 bases). Per the germline V gene, CDR1 is SGHDN and CDR2 is FVKESK. V was cut by 1 base and J by 4 bases, with 13 bases left in between. The CDR3 runs 16 residues. CDR3 sequence reads: CASSQAWRGGTGELFF. For the CDR3, the DNA is TGTGCCAGCAGCCAAGCGTGGAGGGGGGGCACCGGGGAGCTGTTTTTT.